This TCR beta chain was sequenced for a study of T cell responses to AZD1222 COVID-19 vaccine. Study-wide findings and caveats: Vaccination with two AZD1222 doses was followed by a rise in Spike-specific TCR breadth and depth. There were repertoire samples only from the period after the peak T cell response.

Sequencing was performed with immunoSEQ multiplex PCR; in TCRdb, only in-frame clones are kept and a portion is missing. Found here are approximately 82,000 clones, 85% of them singletons; the top ten hold about 13%. Of note for this clone: The antigen is unknown.

With 5 bases removed from V and 4 bases from J, the gap between germline ends came to 17 bases. This CDR3 spans 15 amino acids. The germline CDR1 and CDR2 sequences are LGHDT and YNNKEL (reference sequence). The chain combines TRBV3-1 (or the pseudogene TRBV3-2) with TRBJ1-2; possible D gene TRBD1, 5 bases. The material was peripheral blood, obtained on day 0 of AZD1222 vaccination. This receptor was obtained from an adult in good health. CDR3 sequence (DNA): TGTGCCAGCAGCGGCCGGGAGGGACGGATCTATGGCTACACCTTC. Translation: CASSGREGRIYGYTF.